The 15 T cell receptor beta chains in this list originate from one sample, sequenced in a study of blood T cells in healthy people across ages. For the second PCR, which ran for about 6 to 11 cycles, a sample-barcoded 5' primer and a J-beta primer mix were used. TCRdb reprocessed the 5' RACE reads with MiXCR, giving one entry per CDR3 protein. The profile shows about 1,600,000 distinct CDR3 sequences, approximately 38% of them singletons. Source material: blood. Every receptor here comes from a woman in her late teens or twenties in good health.

This clonotype was seen only a few times. The V gene is TRBV20-1, the J gene TRBJ2-1, with 8 bases fitting TRBD2. Trimming removed 6 bases from V and 2 bases from J; junction bases left unmatched: 6. The CDR3 has 14 amino acids. Germline assignment: CDR1 DFQATT and CDR2 SNEGSKA (reference sequence). The CDR3 protein is CSAKPGGAYNEQFF. CDR3 bases: TGCAGTGCCAAGCCCGGGGGGGCCTACAATGAGCAGTTCTTC.

This chain uses TRBV2 with TRBJ2-3; D is possibly TRBD2 (6 bases). CDR3 length: 16 residues. V was pared by 4 bases and J by 6 bases, with 20 bases between. Germline V gene data show CDR1 as SNHLY and CDR2 as FYNNEI. The CDR3 loop reads CASSAGRTTVGDTQYF. CDR3 bases: TGTGCCAGCAGTGCCGGTCGGACTACCGTGGGGGATACGCAGTATTTT.

This sequence joins TRBV30 and TRBJ1-1; D is uncertain. V was clipped by 0 bases and J by 5 bases, with 10 bases between them. CDR3 length: 13 amino acids. Germline lookup yields CDR1 GTSNPN and CDR2 SVGIG (reference sequence). The CDR3 loop is CAWSVLGGTEAFF. CDR3 sequence (DNA): TGTGCCTGGAGTGTACTAGGAGGGACTGAAGCTTTCTTT.

This chain links TRBV5-1 with TRBJ2-4, with 8 bases aligning to TRBD2. The DNA end favors TRBJ2-7, so the J call may be wrong. The CDR3 totals 16 residues. Germline-derived CDR1 and CDR2 are SGHRS and YFSETQ. The CDR3 bases are TGCGCCAGCAGCTTGGGCGGCGGGGGGCGAGGTTACGAGCAGTACTTC. This encodes CASSLGGGGRGYEQYF.

The J gene is TRBJ2-1, the V gene TRBV4-1; D might be TRBD2 (6 bases). Trimming stripped 2 bases from V and 0 bases from J, with 11 bases between. The CDR3 loop spans 16 amino acids. Germline CDR1 is MGHRA and CDR2 is YSYEKL. The CDR3, as DNA: TGCGCCAGCAGCCAATATGCGGGGAGCTCCTACAATGAGCAGTTCTTC. This encodes CASSQYAGSSYNEQFF.

This sequence joins TRBV12-3 or TRBV12-4 and TRBJ2-1, with D hard to call. V lost 4 bases and J lost 7, with 14 bases in between. The CDR3 runs 14 residues. The CDR3 loop is CASSYSLGRNEQFF. CDR3 sequence (DNA): TGTGCCAGCAGTTATTCCCTAGGGCGGAATGAGCAGTTCTTC.

This chain links TRBV4-1 with TRBJ2-4; 9 bases align to TRBD2. The V and J ends lost 5 bases and 13 bases, in that order; junction bases with no gene match: 15. Germline CDR1 reads MGHRA; CDR2 reads YSYEKL. CDR3 length: 15 amino acids. CDR3 protein: CASSLAGEVYNEQYF. Here the CDR3 DNA reads TGCGCCAGCAGCTTAGCGGGAGAAGTCTACAATGAGCAGTACTTC.

This chain links TRBV7-9 with TRBJ1-5; tentative D call: TRBD1 (5 bases). This CDR3 has 16 residues. V dropped 1 base and J dropped 0 bases, with 10 bases sitting between them. CDR1 is SEHNR and CDR2 is FQNEAQ in the germline V gene (reference sequence). The CDR3 sequence: CASSLGDGISNQPQHF. Here the CDR3 DNA reads TGTGCCAGCAGCTTAGGGGACGGTATTAGCAATCAGCCCCAGCATTTT. The full variable domain, rest sourced from reference TRBV7-9 and TRBJ1-5, is DTGVSQNPRHKITKRGQNVTFRCDPISEHNRLYWYRQTLGQGPEFLTYFQNEAQLEKSRLLSDRFSAERPKGSFSTLEIQRTEQGDSAMYLCASSLGDGISNQPQHFGDGTRLSIL.

The chain has TRBV18 and TRBJ1-1, with D uncertain. Germline V gene data show CDR1 as KGHSH and CDR2 as LQKENI. The CDR3 totals 15 residues. V was clipped by 5 bases and J by 1 base, with 14 bases between them. The CDR3 here is CASSSLHDPNTEAFF. CDR3 nucleotides: TGTGCCAGCTCATCACTGCACGACCCGAACACTGAAGCTTTCTTT. Together with reference TRBV18 and TRBJ1-1, the CDR3 gives the full variable domain: NAGVMQNPRHLVRRRGQEARLRCSPMKGHSHVYWYRQLPEEGLKFMVYLQKENIIDESGMPKERFSAEFPKEGPSILRIQQVVRGDSAAYFCASSSLHDPNTEAFFGQGTRLTVV.

As for this clonotype: Without the conserved terminal phenylalanine or tryptophan, this CDR3 likely stems from a read error. The chain has TRBV7-8 and TRBJ2-7; 7 nucleotides line up with TRBD2. Trimming at V came to 6 bases and at J to 5 bases, leaving 10 bases not matched to a gene. CDR1 and CDR2 (germline): SGHVS, FQNEAQ. The CDR3 has 14 residues. In DNA, the CDR3 is TGTGCCAGCAGATTGACTAGCCGCGCCAACGAGCAGTACTAC. Encoded protein: CASRLTSRANEQYY.

This clonotype turned up a few times. This chain uses TRBV7-2 with TRBJ2-1; 9 positions match TRBD1. The CDR3 extends over 15 amino acids. Trimming at V came to 5 bases and at J to 7 bases, leaving 9 bases not matched to a gene. Germline assignment: CDR1 SGHTA and CDR2 FQGNSA. The CDR3 region is CASSPLGTGRNEQFF. CDR3 in DNA: TGTGCCAGCAGCCCCCTGGGGACAGGGAGAAATGAGCAGTTCTTC.

As regards this clonotype: At one boundary the junction diverges from the germline segment, which might be a read error. V usage is TRBV20-1 and J usage is TRBJ2-3, with D perhaps given as TRBD1 or TRBD2 (5 bases each). The germline gives CDR1 DFQATT, CDR2 SNEGSKA (reference sequence). This CDR3 has 13 amino acids. The CDR3 loop reads CSAGGISTGTQYF. CDR3 bases: TGCAGTGCTGGGGGTATTAGCACAGGTACGCAGTATTTT.

The chain carries TRBV5-1 and TRBJ2-1; no clear D. Germline lookup yields CDR1 SGHRS and CDR2 YFSETQ. The V end lost 0 bases, the J end lost 4 bases, and 14 bases lay between the germline ends. This CDR3 comprises 16 residues. The CDR3 here is CASSLAAREVYNEQFF. Here the CDR3 DNA reads TGCGCCAGCAGCTTGGCGGCTAGGGAAGTGTACAATGAGCAGTTCTTC.

This clonotype has just a few counts. The V call is TRBV6-5, the J call TRBJ1-6; the match to TRBD1 covers 10 bases. CDR1 and CDR2 (germline): MNHEY, SVGAGI. The length of the CDR3 is 15 residues. With 4 bases clipped from V and 7 bases from J, the junction kept 4 bases outside the gene matches. DNA of the CDR3: TGTGCCAGCAGTTTGGGACAGGGGTCGAATTCACCCCTCCACTTT. Translating it yields CASSLGQGSNSPLHF.

This clonotype was seen a handful of times. The rearrangement joins TRBV6-5 to TRBJ2-1; maybe TRBD2 (5 bases). CDR1 is MNHEY, CDR2 SVGAGI, per germline. There are 14 residues in the CDR3. V was trimmed by 2 bases and J by 4 bases, leaving 9 bases between them. The CDR3 coding sequence is TGTGCCAGCAGTTACGCCGGGGAGTACAATGAGCAGTTCTTC. Translation: CASSYAGEYNEQFF.